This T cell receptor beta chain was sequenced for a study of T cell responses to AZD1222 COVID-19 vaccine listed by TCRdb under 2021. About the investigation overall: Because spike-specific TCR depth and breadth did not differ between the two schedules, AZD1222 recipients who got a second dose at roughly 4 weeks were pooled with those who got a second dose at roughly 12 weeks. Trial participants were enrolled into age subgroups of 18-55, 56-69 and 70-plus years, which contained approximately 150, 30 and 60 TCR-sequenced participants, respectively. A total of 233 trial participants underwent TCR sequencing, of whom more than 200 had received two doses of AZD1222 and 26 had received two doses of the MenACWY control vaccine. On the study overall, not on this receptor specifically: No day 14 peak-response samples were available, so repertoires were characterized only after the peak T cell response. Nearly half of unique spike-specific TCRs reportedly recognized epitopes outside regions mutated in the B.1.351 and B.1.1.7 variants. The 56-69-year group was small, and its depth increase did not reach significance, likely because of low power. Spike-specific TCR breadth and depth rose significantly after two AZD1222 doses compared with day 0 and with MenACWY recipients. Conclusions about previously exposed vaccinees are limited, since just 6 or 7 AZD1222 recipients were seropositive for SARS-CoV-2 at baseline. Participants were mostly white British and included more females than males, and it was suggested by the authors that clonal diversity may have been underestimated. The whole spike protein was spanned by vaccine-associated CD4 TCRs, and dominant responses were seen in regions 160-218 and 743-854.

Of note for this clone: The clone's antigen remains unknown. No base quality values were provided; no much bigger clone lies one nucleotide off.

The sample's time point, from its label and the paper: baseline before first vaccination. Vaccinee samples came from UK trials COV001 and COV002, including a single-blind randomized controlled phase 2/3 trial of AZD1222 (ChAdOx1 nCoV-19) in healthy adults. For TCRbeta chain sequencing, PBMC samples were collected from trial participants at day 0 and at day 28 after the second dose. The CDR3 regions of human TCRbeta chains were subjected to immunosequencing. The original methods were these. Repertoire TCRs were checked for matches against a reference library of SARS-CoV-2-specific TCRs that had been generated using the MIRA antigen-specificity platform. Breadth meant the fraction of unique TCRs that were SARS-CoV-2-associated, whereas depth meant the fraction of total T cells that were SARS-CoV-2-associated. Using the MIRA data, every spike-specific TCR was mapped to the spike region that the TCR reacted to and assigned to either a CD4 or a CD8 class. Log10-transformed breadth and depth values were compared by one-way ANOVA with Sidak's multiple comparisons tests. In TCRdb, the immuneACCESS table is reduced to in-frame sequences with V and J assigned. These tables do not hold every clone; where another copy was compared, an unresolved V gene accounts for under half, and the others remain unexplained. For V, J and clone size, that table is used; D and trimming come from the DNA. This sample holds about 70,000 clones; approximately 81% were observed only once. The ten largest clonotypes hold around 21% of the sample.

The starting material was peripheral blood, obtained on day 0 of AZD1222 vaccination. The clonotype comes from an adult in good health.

The DNA sequence is given as TGCGCCAGCAGCTCTACTCACACGAACACCGGGGAGCTGTTTTTT. Its protein is CASSSTHTNTGELFF. The V gene is TRBV5-1 and the J gene is TRBJ2-2; no D gene can be assigned with confidence. Including cysteine and phenylalanine, the CDR3 has 15 amino acids. Only the CDR3 portion is preserved as DNA: 45 bases, with reading frame beginning at the first base. The germline V gene provides CDR1 SGHRS and CDR2 YFSETQ. V sheds 3 bases and J sheds 0 bases, leaving 9 bases between their ends.